One sample yielded the 7 T cell receptor beta chains listed below, sequenced in a study of blood T cell repertoires in COVID-19. Measured with immunoSEQ multiplex PCR; TCRdb has only the in-frame clones, and not every one. Of 270,000 or so clones listed, 75% to 90% are singletons. The sample consisted of peripheral blood. The source of these receptors is a human donor in a cohort sampled during active COVID-19.

This clone has just a few counts. V usage is TRBV27 and J usage is TRBJ2-7, with D possibly TRBD1 on 6 matching bases. CDR3 length: 15 residues. Trimming took 6 bases from V and 4 from J, leaving 19 bases between them. Germline assignment: CDR1 MNHEY and CDR2 SMNVEV (reference sequence). This chain's CDR3 is CASRTPNVRGYEQYF. The CDR3 DNA sequence: TGTGCCAGCAGAACCCCCAACGTCAGGGGTTACGAGCAGTACTTC.

V usage is TRBV18 and J usage is TRBJ1-4, with D uncertain. Trimming removed 6 bases at V and 8 bases at J, with 13 bases between. This CDR3 has 13 residues. Per germline, CDR1 KGHSH and CDR2 LQKENI. CDR3 DNA: TGTGCCAGCTCGACACCTCCAGGAGAAAAACTGTTTTTT. Its translation is CASSTPPGEKLFF.

The chain is built from TRBV18 and TRBJ2-1; TRBD1 might be the D (5 bases). The CDR3 sequence is 12 residues long. Trimming pared 4 bases from V and 10 bases from J, leaving 11 bases between. Germline V gene sequence: CDR1 KGHSH, CDR2 LQKENI. CDR3 bases: TGTGCCAGCTCACGGGTCGACAGAGAGCAGTTCTTC. It translates to CASSRVDREQFF.

This clone was observed at least ten times. This chain joins TRBV5-4 and TRBJ1-2, with D uncertain. Germline CDR1 reads SGHNT; CDR2 reads YYREEE (reference sequence). The CDR3 is 15 amino acids. The V end lost 3 bases, the J end lost 0 bases, and 12 bases lay between the germline ends. The CDR3 reads CASSSDGLANYGYTF. The CDR3 region has the DNA TGTGCCAGCAGCTCAGACGGGTTAGCTAACTATGGCTACACCTTC.

The V call is TRBV7-2, the J call TRBJ2-5, with TRBD1 matching over 12 bases. The CDR3 spans 15 residues. Per the germline V gene, CDR1 is SGHTA and CDR2 is FQGNSA. Losses at the gene ends were 7 bases for V and 5 bases for J; bases not matched to a gene: 8. The CDR3 DNA follows: TGTGCCAGCACCCTCGGGACAGGGGGCTATGAGACCCAGTACTTC. The encoded protein is CASTLGTGGYETQYF.

The chain employs TRBV9 and TRBJ2-7, with TRBD2 matching 8 bases. The V gene end was trimmed by 4 bases and the J gene end by 2 bases; junction bases not matched to a gene: 8. The CDR3 length is 15 residues. Germline V CDR1 and CDR2: SGDLS, YYNGEE. The CDR3 region is CASSTRRLAPYEQYF. CDR3 nucleotide sequence: TGTGCCAGCAGCACCAGAAGACTAGCGCCCTACGAGCAGTACTTC.

The J gene is TRBJ2-5, the V gene TRBV5-1, with D uncertain. The V gene's germline CDR1 is SGHRS and CDR2 YFSETQ. The CDR3 covers 12 residues. V lost 1 base and J 5 bases, leaving 6 bases between the germline ends. The CDR3 loop reads CASSLSLETQYF. The CDR3 nucleotides are TGCGCCAGCAGCTTGTCTCTTGAGACCCAGTACTTC.